Given below is one T cell receptor (beta chain) in context. Primers used in a second PCR of roughly 7 to 12 cycles were a sample-barcoded 5' primer and a J-beta primer mix. TCRdb recomputed calls from the 5' RACE reads with MiXCR, one row per CDR3 protein. The sample lists hundreds of thousands of distinct CDR3 sequences, around two fifths occurring once. The record originates from a study of blood T cells in healthy people across ages. The CDR3 has 16 amino acids. The V segment lost 7 bases and the J segment 6 bases; nucleotides outside the gene matches: 16. Germline V lookup: CDR1 SQVTM, CDR2 ANQGSEA.

The receptor's source is a man aged 55 to 70 in good health. Source material: blood. This chain joins TRBV29-1 and TRBJ2-3; 10 nucleotides align to TRBD2. Written as DNA, the CDR3 is TGCAGCGCCAGAGGTTCTCTAGCGGGGGAGGGTGATACGCAGTATTTT. Translation: CSARGSLAGEGDTQYF.